These T cell receptor beta chains were read from a single sample in a study of control samples from healthy donors and cancer patients. Sequenced by immunoSEQ multiplex PCR; TCRdb stores in-frame clones only, minus some. The sample holds more than 95,000 clones; about nine tenths are singletons and the top ten take 8% to 9%. Sequencing was performed on blood. These receptor sequences come from a man aged 35 to 55 in good health. The CDR3 runs from the conserved cysteine through the conserved F or W. A D gene is named only where the DNA matches it firmly. Not every row has a clone size; where given, it reads once, few, many or a size class.

V	D	size	J	DNA	CDR3
TRBV19	TRBD2	-	TRBJ2-2	TGTGCCAGCGGGAGGGCGCCCGGGGAGCTGTTTTTT	CASGRAPGELFF
TRBV10-1	-	-	TRBJ1-2	TGCGCCAGCAGTCCCGATTTTAACTATGGCTACACCTTC	CASSPDFNYGYTF
TRBV7-9	-	-	TRBJ1-6	TGTGCCAGCAGCCGGATCCAGGGGTTTGGTGATAATTCACCCCTCCACTTT	CASSRIQGFGDNSPLHF
TRBV6-5	-	-	TRBJ1-5	TGTGCCAGCAGGGGACTTCAGGGTCGCAATCAGCCCCAGCATTTT	CASRGLQGRNQPQHF
TRBV30	-	once	TRBJ1-1	TGTGCCTGGAGCTTACAGGCGAGAGGGACTGAAGCTTTCTTT	CAWSLQARGTEAFF
TRBV28	TRBD1	-	TRBJ1-6	TGTGCCAGCAGTCCAAGACAGGGGGGGAATTCACCCCTCCACTTT	CASSPRQGGNSPLHF
TRBV5-1	TRBD1	-	TRBJ1-6	TGCGCCAGCAGCTCCGGACAGGGTAATTCACCCCTCCACTTT	CASSSGQGNSPLHF
TRBV12-2	-	-	TRBJ1-2	TGTGCAAGTCGCTTAAGGCTCGGGACAGGGGCCTATGGCTACACCTTC	CASRLRLGTGAYGYTF
TRBV29-1	-	-	TRBJ2-3	TGCAGCGTTGAAGACGGGGTGTGGGATACGCAGTATTTT	CSVEDGVWDTQYF
TRBV6-2/TRBV6-3	-	few	TRBJ1-6	TGTGCCAGCAGCCCTAGGTGGGGGGGGACCTATAATTCACCCCTCCACTTT	CASSPRWGGTYNSPLHF
TRBV3-1/TRBV3-2	TRBD2	-	TRBJ2-5	TGTGCCAGCAGCCATCTAGCGGGGGGAGAGACCCAGTACTTC	CASSHLAGGETQYF
TRBV5-3	-	-	TRBJ1-3	TGTGCCAGAAGCTTGATTACCCGTTGCAGGGGATGTAACACCATATATTTT	CARSLITRCRGCNTIYF
TRBV24-1	-	-	TRBJ2-3	TGTGCCACCAGTGCCGTTGTAGGCACAGATACGCAGTATTTT	CATSAVVGTDTQYF
TRBV5-8	TRBD2	-	TRBJ2-7	TGTGCCAGCAGCTTGCCAGCGGGGGGGGCCTACGAGCAGTACTTC	CASSLPAGGAYEQYF
TRBV30	-	once	TRBJ2-5	TGTGCCTGGAGTGTACGACAGACAGAGACCCAGTACTTC	CAWSVRQTETQYF
TRBV6-4	-	-	TRBJ1-5	TGTGCCAGCACGGCCCCGGACAGCAGCAATCAGCCCCAGCATTTT	CASTAPDSSNQPQHF
TRBV19	TRBD1	-	TRBJ1-2	TGTGCCAGTAGTTTAACAGGGGGCTCGTCTGGCTACACCTTC	CASSLTGGSSGYTF
TRBV7-9	-	-	TRBJ2-2	TGTGCCAGCCTCCCTCGGGGGACCCGAGGCACCGGGGAGCTGTTTTTT	CASLPRGTRGTGELFF
TRBV5-1	-	-	TRBJ1-6	TGCGCCAGCAGCTTGGTCGGCGACGGAAAGCTTTCTGGGAACCTCCACTTT	CASSLVGDGKLSGNLHF
TRBV7-6	-	-	TRBJ1-3	TGTGCCAGCAGCTTAGCAGGGACGCAAAACACCATATATTTT	CASSLAGTQNTIYF
TRBV2	-	-	TRBJ2-7	TGTGCCAGCAGGATGGGAGTCTCCTACGAGCAGTACTTC	CASRMGVSYEQYF
TRBV6-2/TRBV6-3	TRBD1	-	TRBJ1-1	TGTGCCAGCAGTTACTCAGACAGGGGGCGAGGGGCTTTCTTT	CASSYSDRGRGAFF
TRBV2	TRBD1	-	TRBJ1-6	TGTGCCAGCAGTCGAGGGGACAGCAATAATTCACCCCTCCACTTT	CASSRGDSNNSPLHF
TRBV30	-	-	TRBJ1-3	TGTGCCTGGACCATGGGGGTCGGAAACACCATATATTTT	CAWTMGVGNTIYF
TRBV30	-	-	TRBJ1-3	TGTGCCTGGAGTTATAGTGGTGGAGGGAGAAACACCATATATTTT	CAWSYSGGGRNTIYF
TRBV6-4	TRBD1	-	TRBJ1-5	TGTGCCAGCAGTGTCCTAGACAGGGGCCGCAATCAGCCCCAGCATTTT	CASSVLDRGRNQPQHF
TRBV25-1	TRBD2	-	TRBJ2-1	TGTGCCAGCAGTGAGGGCGGGGGGGGCCGAAGTGAGCAGTTCTTC	CASSEGGGGRSEQFF
TRBV2	-	-	TRBJ2-6	TGTGGAGGGGCGGGGGCGAGCTCTGGGGCCAACGTCCTGACTTTC	CGGAGASSGANVLTF
TRBV25-1	TRBD1	-	TRBJ2-7	TGTGCCAACAGGGGATTACCTCCTGACGAGCAGTACTTC	CANRGLPPDEQYF
TRBV6-6	-	few	TRBJ1-5	TGTGCCAGCAGCCCCCATGACAGGCCTCGCAATCAGCCCCAGCATTTT	CASSPHDRPRNQPQHF
TRBV5-1	-	-	TRBJ2-1	TGCGCCAGCAGCTCCGAGGCAGTAAGCTCCTACAATGAGCAGTTCTTC	CASSSEAVSSYNEQFF
TRBV27	-	-	TRBJ2-4	TGTTTGGGAGTACTAGCAATTAAAAACATTCAGTACTTC	CLGVLAIKNIQYF
TRBV3-1/TRBV3-2	-	-	TRBJ1-4	TGTGCCAGCAGCCAATGGGGAACTAATGAAAAACTGTTTTTT	CASSQWGTNEKLFF
TRBV19	TRBD1	-	TRBJ1-6	TGTGCCAGTACCGAGGACAGGGCTAATTCACCCCTCCACTTT	CASTEDRANSPLHF
TRBV3-1/TRBV3-2	-	-	TRBJ1-3	TGTGCCAGCAGCCAAGGGCTAGCTGGGGCGGGAAACACCATATATTTT	CASSQGLAGAGNTIYF
TRBV5-1	-	-	TRBJ1-3	TGCGCCAGCAGCTTGTCCCCAGGGACTGGAAACACCATATATTTT	CASSLSPGTGNTIYF
TRBV3-1/TRBV3-2	TRBD2	-	TRBJ2-1	TGTGCCAGCAGCCCGGGACTAGCGGGGGTATCCTACAATGAGCAGTTCTTC	CASSPGLAGVSYNEQFF
TRBV6-4	-	-	TRBJ1-2	TGTGCCAGCAGTGTGAATTCAGGGGTGGATGGCTACACCTTC	CASSVNSGVDGYTF
TRBV29-1	-	-	TRBJ2-6	TGCAGCGTTGAGGAGGTGCGCTCCGCTCTCTCTGGGGCCAACGTCCTGACTTTC	CSVEEVRSALSGANVLTF
TRBV9	-	-	TRBJ2-7	TGTGCCAGCAGCGTTACCTCAGGGACTGAGACCTACGAGCAGTACTTC	CASSVTSGTETYEQYF
TRBV21-1	-	-	TRBJ1-2	TGTGCCAGTCGGTTAAGGGGCCGGGGCTATGGCTACACCTTC	CASRLRGRGYGYTF
TRBV3-1/TRBV3-2	-	-	TRBJ2-1	TGTGCCAGCCAGAAGGGGGTTAGCAATGAGCAGTTCTTC	CASQKGVSNEQFF
TRBV30	TRBD2	few	TRBJ2-5	TGTGCCTGGAGGACCGGGGGGGGGACCCAGTACTTC	CAWRTGGGTQYF
TRBV18	-	-	TRBJ2-1	TGTGCCAGCTCACCACTCGTAGGCGGGTCAAACAATGAGCAGTTCTTC	CASSPLVGGSNNEQFF
TRBV5-5	-	-	TRBJ2-1	TGTGCCAGCACCCTAGGTTCCTACAATGAGCAGTTCTTC	CASTLGSYNEQFF
TRBV5-1	-	-	TRBJ1-6	TGCGCCAGCAGCGTTCGGGGGACGGAGAATTCACCCCTCCACTTT	CASSVRGTENSPLHF
TRBV5-4	TRBD2	-	TRBJ2-3	TGTGCCAGCAGCTCGCTAAAGCGGGGGGGCCGTGGAGATACGCAGTATTTT	CASSSLKRGGRGDTQYF
TRBV9	-	-	TRBJ1-1	TGTGCCAGCAGCCCACAACCGGGGGGGGCTGAAGCTTTCTTT	CASSPQPGGAEAFF
TRBV2	-	-	TRBJ1-2	TGTGCCAGCAGTGAAAATAGACAGACCTATGGCTACACCTTC	CASSENRQTYGYTF
TRBV6-5	-	-	TRBJ1-2	TGTGCCAGCAGTTACTCCAGTGACACGAACTATGGCTACACCTTC	CASSYSSDTNYGYTF